These 2 T cell receptor beta chains came from one sample sequenced in a study of shared clonotypes between healthy human individuals. Data came from immunoSEQ multiplex PCR; TCRdb stores just in-frame clones and leaves some out. The sample has approximately 2.4 million clones, nearly 97% seen once. What was sequenced was naive CD4+ T cells sorted from blood. The subset was: CD45RA+ positively selected. Receptors were obtained from a young man in good health.

This clone came up once. This chain connects TRBV11-2 to TRBJ1-1; perhaps TRBD1 as D (5 bases). The germline CDR1 and CDR2 sequences are SGHAT and FQNNGV. Trimming stripped 2 bases from V and 1 base from J, with 20 bases between. The CDR3 has 18 residues. In DNA, the CDR3 is TGTGCCAGCAGCTTATCTACGGTGGGATTTGGGGGGAACACTGAAGCTTTCTTT. Its protein is CASSLSTVGFGGNTEAFF.

The sample holds one count of this clone. This sequence joins TRBV6-5 and TRBJ2-7; D call uncertain. Germline V gives CDR1 MNHEY, CDR2 SVGAGI. The V end was cut by 6 bases, the J end by 4 bases, with 10 bases between. This CDR3 region has 12 residues. The CDR3 DNA sequence: TGTGCCAGCAGCCCTTTTGAATACGAGCAGTACTTC. Translating gives CASSPFEYEQYF.